Listed here is a single TCR beta chain. The sample belongs to a study of blood T cells in healthy people across ages. J gave up 4 bases and V 7 bases, and 11 bases lay outside the gene matches. The CDR3 covers 15 residues. Then a second PCR, running roughly 6 to 11 cycles, was carried out with a sample-barcoded 5' primer and a J-beta primer mix. Each CDR3 protein gets one entry after TCRdb re-called the 5' RACE reads with MiXCR. The table lists 2 million or so distinct CDR3 sequences, 49% of them singletons, with more than 2% in the top ten. The source is a woman in her thirties or forties in good health. This chain joins TRBV12-3 or TRBV12-4 and TRBJ2-3; 7 positions agree with TRBD1. Material for sequencing was blood. The CDR3 region has the DNA TGTGCCAGCACCGAACAGGGGTTGGGCGCAGATACGCAGTATTTT. Amino acids: CASTEQGLGADTQYF.